Listed here is a single T cell receptor beta chain. The source of the sample is a study of T cell changes during pregnancy in multiple sclerosis. Method: immunoSEQ multiplex PCR; TCRdb's copy keeps in-frame clones and lacks some. The data show about 92,000 clones, with about 93% seen just once and 3.5% to 4.5% held by the top ten. This TCR came from a female donor with multiple sclerosis, enrolled in a pregnancy study. The sample was peripheral blood, taken in the first trimester of pregnancy.

The CDR3 DNA follows: TGTGCCAGCAGTTTCTCCACAGGGTCTGGGGCCAACGTCCTGACTTTC. Amino acids: CASSFSTGSGANVLTF. V and J are TRBV5-4 and TRBJ2-6; a possible D gene is TRBD1 (6 bases). Trimming took off 5 bases at V and 1 base at J, with 13 bases between the two ends. The CDR3 contains 16 residues. Germline assignment: CDR1 SGHNT and CDR2 YYREEE (reference sequence).